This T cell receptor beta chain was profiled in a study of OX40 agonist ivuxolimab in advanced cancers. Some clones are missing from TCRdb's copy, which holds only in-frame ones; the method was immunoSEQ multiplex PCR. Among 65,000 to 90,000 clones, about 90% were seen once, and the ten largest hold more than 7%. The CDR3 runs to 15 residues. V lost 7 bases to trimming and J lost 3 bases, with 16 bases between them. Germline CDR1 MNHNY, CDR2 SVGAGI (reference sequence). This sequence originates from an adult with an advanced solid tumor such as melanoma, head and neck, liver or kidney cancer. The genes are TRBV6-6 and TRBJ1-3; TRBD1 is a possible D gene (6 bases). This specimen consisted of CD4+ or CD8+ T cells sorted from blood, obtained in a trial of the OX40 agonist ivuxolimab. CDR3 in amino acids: CASTRRDKGGNTIYF. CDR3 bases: TGTGCCAGCACTAGACGGGACAAGGGTGGAAACACCATATATTTT.